Below are 22 T cell receptor beta chains sequenced from a single sample in a study of blood T cell repertoires in COVID-19. Sequenced by immunoSEQ multiplex PCR; TCRdb stores in-frame clones only, minus some. The repertoire includes hundreds of thousands of clones, approximately 89% of them detected once, and approximately 1.8% sits in the top ten. The sample consisted of PBMCs or T cells enriched from blood (not recorded which). These TCRs come from a man in his forties in a cohort exposed to, infected with or recovered from COVID-19 (not recorded which).

The chain has TRBV6-5 and TRBJ2-1; the match to TRBD2 covers 8 bases. CDR1 and CDR2 from the germline V gene are MNHEY and SVGAGI. The CDR3 totals 15 residues. V shed 10 bases and J 5 bases; nucleotides not matched to a gene: 13. The CDR3 loop is CATRRAGVGNNEQFF. CDR3 DNA: TGTGCCACCAGGAGAGCGGGAGTTGGGAACAATGAGCAGTTCTTC.

This chain links TRBV15 with TRBJ1-2; D possibly corresponds to TRBD1 (6 bases). V lost 5 bases to trimming and J lost 8 bases, with 15 bases between them. Per germline, CDR1 LNHNV and CDR2 YYDKDF (reference sequence). This CDR3 comprises 13 residues. This chain's CDR3 is CATSFPGAGGYTF. CDR3 DNA sequence: TGTGCCACCAGCTTCCCAGGGGCCGGAGGCTACACCTTC.

J is TRBJ2-2 and V is TRBV5-5, with D possibly TRBD1 on 5 matching bases. The CDR3 contains 13 residues. CDR1 is SGHKS and CDR2 is YYEKEE in the germline V gene (reference sequence). V lost 5 bases and J lost 7, with 12 bases in between. The CDR3 bases are TGTGCCAGCAGTTATGGGGCGATCGGGGAGCTGTTTTTT. It codes for CASSYGAIGELFF.

The chain joins TRBV11-2 to TRBJ2-2; possible D gene TRBD1, 6 bases. Per the germline V gene, CDR1 is SGHAT and CDR2 is FQNNGV. Trimming removed 3 bases from V and 8 bases from J, with 19 bases in between. The CDR3 covers 16 residues. This CDR3 reads CASSFNSGHQGGELFF. CDR3 nucleotides: TGTGCCAGCAGCTTTAACTCGGGACATCAAGGGGGGGAGCTGTTTTTT.

In nucleotides, the CDR3 is TGTGCCAGCAGCTTGAACCCAGGACAGTCCTACAATGAGCAGTTCTTC. As protein: CASSLNPGQSYNEQFF. The chain couples TRBV5-6 to TRBJ2-1, with D perhaps TRBD1 (6 bases). Deletions cut 1 base from V and 1 base from J, with 12 bases between. The CDR3 has 16 amino acids. CDR1 and CDR2 from the germline V gene are SGHDT and YYEEEE.

V gene TRBV7-9 combines with J gene TRBJ2-1; TRBD1 matches 9 bases. Looked up from germline, CDR1 is SEHNR and CDR2 is FQNEAQ (reference sequence). This CDR3 has 17 amino acids. The V segment lost 0 bases and the J segment 6 bases; nucleotides outside the gene matches: 9. This chain's CDR3 is CASSLAGQGAGSNEQFF. The CDR3 DNA is TGTGCCAGCAGCTTAGCGGGACAGGGAGCGGGGTCCAATGAGCAGTTCTTC.

This clone was counted only a few times. The chain uses TRBV5-1 and TRBJ2-3; 12 positions agree with TRBD2. The CDR3 sequence is 19 residues long. Germline V gene sequence: CDR1 SGHRS, CDR2 YFSETQ. J gave up 7 bases and V 0 bases, and 15 bases lay outside the gene matches. The CDR3: CASSLAWSELAGGLYTQYF. The DNA of the CDR3 is TGCGCCAGCAGCTTGGCTTGGTCAGAACTAGCGGGAGGCCTGTATACGCAGTATTTT.

The J gene is TRBJ1-5, the V gene TRBV30; TRBD1 agrees at 9 bases. With V trimmed by 0 bases and J by 7 bases, 4 bases remained unmatched. In germline, CDR1 is GTSNPN, CDR2 SVGIG (reference sequence). This CDR3 has 14 amino acids. In nucleotides, the CDR3 is TGTGCCTGGAGTGTACTGACAGGGGGGCAGCCCCAGCATTTT. Protein sequence: CAWSVLTGGQPQHF.

The chain carries TRBV11-2 and TRBJ2-2, with D perhaps matching TRBD2 (5 bases). This CDR3 is built from 16 residues. V was pared by 10 bases and J by 8 bases, with 26 bases between. In germline, CDR1 is SGHAT, CDR2 FQNNGV. In DNA form, the CDR3 reads TGTGCCACCCGCGGTGGTAAGGAGACGGGAACTGGGGAGCTGTTTTTT. It codes for CATRGGKETGTGELFF.

This chain connects TRBV7-9 to TRBJ2-5, with a possible D match to TRBD2 (6 bases). There are 13 residues in the CDR3. The germline V gene encodes CDR1 SEHNR and CDR2 FQNEAQ (reference sequence). The V end lost 5 bases, the J end lost 4 bases, and 11 bases lay between the germline ends. The CDR3 bases are TGTGCCAGCAGCGGAAGACTAGTAGAGACCCAGTACTTC. Translating it yields CASSGRLVETQYF.

A few counts support this clone. V gene TRBV4-1 combines with J gene TRBJ1-5; D gene ambiguous. Germline values: CDR1 MGHRA, CDR2 YSYEKL. This CDR3 has 15 residues. V was pared by 1 base and J by 7 bases, with 14 bases between. CDR3 in amino acids: CASSQGSEGNQPQHF. The CDR3 nucleotides are TGCGCCAGCAGCCAAGGCAGTGAGGGTAACCAGCCCCAGCATTTT.

This chain connects TRBV7-9 to TRBJ1-6; 7 bases align to TRBD1. The CDR3 loop spans 15 amino acids. The J segment lost 6 bases and the V segment lost 4 bases, leaving 6 bases of the junction unmatched. Germline V gene lookup returns CDR1 SEHNR and CDR2 FQNEAQ (reference sequence). CDR3 amino acids: CASSSGQWGNSPLHF. The DNA of the CDR3 is TGTGCCAGCAGCTCGGGACAGTGGGGTAATTCACCCCTCCACTTT.

This clone was recorded only once. V is TRBV5-1 and J is TRBJ1-6; 9 bases agree with TRBD1. The CDR3 totals 15 residues. Germline V gene data show CDR1 as SGHRS and CDR2 as YFSETQ. V lost 7 bases and J lost 6; bases outside the gene matches: 8. The CDR3 nucleotides are TGCGCCAGCGGTCCTCGGGGACAGGGTAATTCACCCCTCCACTTT. Translating it yields CASGPRGQGNSPLHF.

The CDR3 DNA is TGTGCCAGCAGCTGGGACATAGAGTACCAAGAGACCCAGTACTTC. Protein sequence: CASSWDIEYQETQYF. The V call is TRBV5-6, the J call TRBJ2-5, with TRBD1 as a possible D gene (6 bases). Trimming left V 3 bases short and J 0 bases short, with 12 bases between. Per the germline V gene, CDR1 is SGHDT and CDR2 is YYEEEE. The CDR3 consists of 15 residues.

Notes on this clone: Other DNA sequences in the same sample also yield this CDR3. The genes are TRBV29-1 and TRBJ2-1; 7 bases agree with TRBD2. The CDR3 covers 13 residues. The ends lost 6 bases at V and 0 bases at J; junction bases unmatched: 2. Germline V gene sequence: CDR1 SQVTM, CDR2 ANQGSEA. The CDR3 reads CSVGTISYNEQFF. CDR3 nucleotide sequence: TGCAGCGTGGGGACTATCTCCTACAATGAGCAGTTCTTC.

V is TRBV27 and J is TRBJ1-1; 7 bases match TRBD1. The length of the CDR3 is 16 residues. Losses at the gene ends were 5 bases for V and 6 bases for J; bases not matched to a gene: 15. The germline gives CDR1 MNHEY, CDR2 SMNVEV (reference sequence). CDR3 DNA: TGTGCCAGCAGTCCTGCTACCCCAATTGGGACAGCTGAAGCTTTCTTT. This encodes CASSPATPIGTAEAFF.

This chain joins TRBV5-8 and TRBJ2-5, with D perhaps matching TRBD2 (7 bases). Germline assignment: CDR1 SGHTS and CDR2 YDEGEE. The germline V and J ends were trimmed by 0 bases and 3 bases, with 12 bases remaining between them. CDR3 size: 15 residues. CDR3 DNA sequence: TGTGCCAGCAGCTTGGGGCAGGGGACTAAAGAGACCCAGTACTTC. Its protein is CASSLGQGTKETQYF.

This chain links TRBV6-4 with TRBJ2-3; TRBD1 matches at 9 bases. Trimming cost V 4 bases and J 0 bases; bases outside gene matches: 11. This CDR3 is built from 18 residues. Germline loops: CDR1 MRHNA, CDR2 SNTAGT. The CDR3 region is CASSATPGQGTSTDTQYF. CDR3 nucleotide sequence: TGTGCCAGCAGTGCAACACCGGGACAGGGTACTAGCACAGATACGCAGTATTTT.

The chain is built from TRBV4-1 and TRBJ2-3; TRBD2 agrees at 10 bases. CDR1 MGHRA and CDR2 YSYEKL come from the germline V gene. The length of the CDR3 is 16 residues. Unmatched junction bases numbered 10, after V lost 4 bases and J lost 6 bases. CDR3 DNA: TGCGCCAGCAGCCTCAGCACTAGCGGGGTGCCCGATACGCAGTATTTT. Protein sequence: CASSLSTSGVPDTQYF.

The chain carries TRBV24-1 and TRBJ1-2; D gene uncertain. V was trimmed by 2 bases and J by 7 bases, leaving 10 bases between them. Germline V gene lookup returns CDR1 KGHDR and CDR2 SFDVKD. The CDR3 sequence is 13 residues long. CDR3 residues: CATSDWAGRGYTF. The CDR3 DNA is TGTGCCACCAGTGATTGGGCAGGTCGTGGCTACACCTTC.

J is TRBJ2-3 and V is TRBV10-1; 8 positions match TRBD1. CDR3 length equals 14 residues. Germline values: CDR1 WNHNN, CDR2 SYGVQD (reference sequence). V was pared by 5 bases and J by 1 base, with 2 bases of the junction left unmatched. Written as DNA, the CDR3 is TGCGCCAGCAGTACAGGGGGTCGCACAGATACGCAGTATTTT. Protein sequence: CASSTGGRTDTQYF.

The CDR3 nucleotides read TGCGCCAGCAGCTCCGTAGCGGGAAGCTCCTACGAGCAGTACTTC. Its translation is CASSSVAGSSYEQYF. The chain is built from TRBV5-1 and TRBJ2-7; 8 bases are a match to TRBD2. This CDR3 contains 15 residues. J was trimmed by 0 bases and V by 3 bases; bases with no gene match: 5. In germline, CDR1 is SGHRS, CDR2 YFSETQ.